This TCR beta chain was identified during a study of spatial heterogeneity in lung cancer. CDR1 is DFQATT, CDR2 SNEGSKA, per germline (reference sequence). The CDR3 runs 16 residues. The V segment lost 6 bases and the J segment 0 bases; nucleotides outside the gene matches: 8. Regarding time point: sample taken at primary tumor resection. In TCRdb, the 5' RACE reads were re-called with MiXCR into one record per CDR3 protein. Of 6,500 to 9,000 distinct CDR3 sequences listed, 8.5% to 10% are singletons. The gene calls are TRBV20-1 and TRBJ2-1; 10 positions match TRBD2. The source of this sequence is a male donor with early-stage non-small cell lung cancer. The source material was PBMCs, sampled at surgery. CDR3: CSAPRTSGLSYNEQFF. The CDR3 DNA reads TGCAGTGCACCGAGGACTAGCGGCCTCTCCTACAATGAGCAGTTCTTC.